What follows is one TCR beta chain and its context. The antigen is unknown. These data are taken from a study of pediatric ulcerative colitis. Study-wide findings and caveats: No controls had the two rectal clonotypes shared by ulcerative colitis patients. Two patients had blood samples with substantially reduced template counts.

The assay was run at survey level. Clones were read by immunoSEQ multiplex PCR, and TCRdb kept only the in-frame ones, dropping some. Among tens of thousands of clones listed, 78% were seen once. The rectum was sampled with one to two pinch biopsies at colonoscopy. Ulcerative colitis patients received no immunosuppressive medication before the diagnostic colonoscopy. The CDR3 loop spans 14 amino acids. V was clipped by 5 bases and J by 7 bases; unmatched bases: 9. Germline V lookup: CDR1 SQVTM, CDR2 ANQGSEA. Sequencing was done on a sample of gut tissue. This chain joins TRBV29-1 and TRBJ2-4; TRBD2 agrees at 9 bases. The clonotype was recovered from a girl aged 5-17 years with moderate ulcerative colitis. The CDR3 is CSVTLAGRENIQYF. The CDR3 DNA reads as TGCAGCGTTACCCTAGCGGGAAGGGAGAACATTCAGTACTTC.